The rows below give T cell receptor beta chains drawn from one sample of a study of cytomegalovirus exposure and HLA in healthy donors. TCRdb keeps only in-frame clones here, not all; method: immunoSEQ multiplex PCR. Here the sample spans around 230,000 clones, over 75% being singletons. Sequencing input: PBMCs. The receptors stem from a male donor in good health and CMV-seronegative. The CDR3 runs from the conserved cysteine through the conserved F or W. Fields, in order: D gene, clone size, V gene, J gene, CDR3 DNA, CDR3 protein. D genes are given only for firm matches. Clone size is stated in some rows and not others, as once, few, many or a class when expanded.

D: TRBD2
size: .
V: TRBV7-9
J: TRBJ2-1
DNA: TGTGCCAGCAGACCCAGCGGGGCCGGCTACAATGAGCAGTTCTTC
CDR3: CASRPSGAGYNEQFF

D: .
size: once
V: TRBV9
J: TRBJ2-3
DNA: TGTGCCAGCAGCGATGAGGCGGGCGCAGATACGCAGTATTTT
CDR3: CASSDEAGADTQYF

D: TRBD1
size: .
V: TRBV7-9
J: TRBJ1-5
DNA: TGTGCCAGCAGCACCGGGACAGGTATTAACAATCAGCCCCAGCATTTT
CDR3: CASSTGTGINNQPQHF

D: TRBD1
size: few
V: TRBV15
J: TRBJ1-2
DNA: TGTGCCACCAGCAGAGAGAGGACAGGGGGCGGCGGCTACACCTTC
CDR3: CATSRERTGGGGYTF

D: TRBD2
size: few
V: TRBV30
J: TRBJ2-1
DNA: TGTGCCTGGAGTGTGGGAAGCGGGGAACACAATGAGCAGTTCTTC
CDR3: CAWSVGSGEHNEQFF

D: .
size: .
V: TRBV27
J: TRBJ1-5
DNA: TGTGCCAGCAGTCGCCACTACCGGGGAGCCCAGCATTTT
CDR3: CASSRHYRGAQHF

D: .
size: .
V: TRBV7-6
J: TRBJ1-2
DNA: TGTGCCAGCAGCTTAGCGGGGGCAGATGGCTACACCTTC
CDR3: CASSLAGADGYTF

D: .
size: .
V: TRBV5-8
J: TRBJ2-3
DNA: TGTGCCACCCGAGGTGAGACTACCAGCACAGATACGCAGTATTTT
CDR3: CATRGETTSTDTQYF

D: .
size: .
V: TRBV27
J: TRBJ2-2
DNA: TGTGCCAGCAGGATTCTGACAGGGAACACCGGGGAGCTGTTTTTT
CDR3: CASRILTGNTGELFF

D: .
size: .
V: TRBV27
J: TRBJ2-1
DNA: TGTGCCAGCAGTTCACCCGTGATTAGGGGATCCTACAATGAGCAGTTCTTC
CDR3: CASSSPVIRGSYNEQFF

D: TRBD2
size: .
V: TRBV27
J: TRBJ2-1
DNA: TGTGCCAGCAGTTTATCCTGGGGGGGGTTTGATGAGCAGTTCTTC
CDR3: CASSLSWGGFDEQFF

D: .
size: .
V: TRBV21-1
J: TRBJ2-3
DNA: TGTGCCAGCAGCACGGCAGGGGGGTGTTCTAGCACAGATACGCAGTATTTT
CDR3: CASSTAGGCSSTDTQYF

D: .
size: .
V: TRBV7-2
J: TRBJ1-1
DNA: TGTGCCAGCAGCTTAATGAGCCCCCTGGAGAGTGAAGCTTTCTTT
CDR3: CASSLMSPLESEAFF

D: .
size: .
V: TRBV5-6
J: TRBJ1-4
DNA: TGTGCCAGCAGCTCTCCTCCAACTAATGAAAAACTGTTTTTT
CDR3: CASSSPPTNEKLFF

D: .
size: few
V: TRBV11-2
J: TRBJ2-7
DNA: TGTGCCAGCAGGCTGGCTCAGGAAAACGAGCAGTACTTC
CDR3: CASRLAQENEQYF

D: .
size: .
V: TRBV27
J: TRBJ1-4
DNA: TGTGCCAGCAGTTTCGCTGGGGGGGGTGGCGAAAAACTGTTTTTT
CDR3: CASSFAGGGGEKLFF

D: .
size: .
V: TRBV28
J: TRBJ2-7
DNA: TGTGCCAGCAGGTGGACATCTGGCTACGAGCAGTACTTC
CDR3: CASRWTSGYEQYF

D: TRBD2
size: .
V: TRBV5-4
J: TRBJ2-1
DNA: TGTGCCAGCAGCGCCAGCGGGAGGGCCCCCGATGAGCAGTTCTTC
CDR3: CASSASGRAPDEQFF

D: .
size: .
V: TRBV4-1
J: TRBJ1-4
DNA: TGCGCCAGCAGCCAAGATCGGGGTAATACTAATGAAAAACTGTTTTTT
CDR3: CASSQDRGNTNEKLFF

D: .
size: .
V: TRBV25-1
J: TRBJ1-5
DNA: TGTGCCAGCAGTTGGGCAGTCAGCAATCAGCCCCAGCATTTT
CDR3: CASSWAVSNQPQHF

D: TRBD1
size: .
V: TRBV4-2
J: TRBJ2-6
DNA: TGTGCCAGCAGCCATACAGGGGACACTGGGGCCAACGTCCTGACTTTC
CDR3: CASSHTGDTGANVLTF

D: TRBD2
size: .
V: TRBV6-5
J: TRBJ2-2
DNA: TGTGCCAGCAGTTACTCCAGCGGGAGATATACCGGGGAGCTGTTTTTT
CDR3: CASSYSSGRYTGELFF

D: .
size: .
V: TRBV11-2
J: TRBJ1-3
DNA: TGTGCCAGCAGCCCTAGCCACTCTGGAAACACCATATATTTT
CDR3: CASSPSHSGNTIYF

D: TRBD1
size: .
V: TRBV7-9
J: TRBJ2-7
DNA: TGTGCCAGCAGCTTAAGACAGGGGGGCTACGAGCAGTACTTC
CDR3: CASSLRQGGYEQYF

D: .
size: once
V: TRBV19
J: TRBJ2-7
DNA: TGTGCCAGTAGTTTTACGACAGGTAACCCCTACGAGCAGTACTTC
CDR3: CASSFTTGNPYEQYF

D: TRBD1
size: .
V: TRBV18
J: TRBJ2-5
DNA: TGTGCCAGCTCCGACAGGGGGCAGGAGACCCAGTACTTC
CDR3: CASSDRGQETQYF

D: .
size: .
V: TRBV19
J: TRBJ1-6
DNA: TGTGCCAGTAGTATCGGACAGTATAATTCACCCCTCCACTTT
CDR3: CASSIGQYNSPLHF

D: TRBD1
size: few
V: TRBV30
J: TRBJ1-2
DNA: TGTGCCTGGAAAATGGACAGGGGTGGCTATGGCTACACCTTC
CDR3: CAWKMDRGGYGYTF

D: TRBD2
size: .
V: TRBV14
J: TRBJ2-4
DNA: TGTGCCAGCAGCCAAGTGCACGAACTAGCGGGGGGGTTGTACTTC
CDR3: CASSQVHELAGGLYF

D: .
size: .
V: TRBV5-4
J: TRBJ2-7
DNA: TGTGCCAGCAGCTTGTGGGGCAGCTACGAGCAGTACTTC
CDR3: CASSLWGSYEQYF

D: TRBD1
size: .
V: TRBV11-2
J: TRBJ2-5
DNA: TGTGCCAGCAGCTTATACACAGGGGTCACCTCAGAGACCCAGTACTTC
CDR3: CASSLYTGVTSETQYF

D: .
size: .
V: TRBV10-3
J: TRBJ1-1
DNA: TGTGCCATCAGTGAGTCGGGGGGTTATGCCACTGAAGCTTTCTTT
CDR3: CAISESGGYATEAFF

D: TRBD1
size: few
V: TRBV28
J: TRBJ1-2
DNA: TGTGCCAGCAACCCGGGACAGGGGGCTTCTGGCTACACCTTC
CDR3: CASNPGQGASGYTF

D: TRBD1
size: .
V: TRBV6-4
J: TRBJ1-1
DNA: TGTGCCAGCAGTGAAACAGGGGAGACAACTGAAGCTTTCTTT
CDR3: CASSETGETTEAFF

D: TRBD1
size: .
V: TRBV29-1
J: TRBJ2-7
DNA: TGCAGCGTTAACAGGGGGATCTCCTACGAGCAGTACTTC
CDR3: CSVNRGISYEQYF